The 14 T cell receptor beta chains below come from one sample, sequenced in a study of cytomegalovirus exposure and HLA in healthy donors. The PCR was carried out with 60 Vbeta primers and 13 Jbeta primers. The table came from immunoSEQ multiplex PCR; TCRdb's copy has only in-frame clones and leaves some out. The repertoire holds about 140,000 clones, with about 80% as singletons. Specimen: PBMCs. Receptors were obtained from a male donor in good health and CMV-seronegative.

Here the CDR3 reads CASSLRTGDTEAFF. In DNA form, the CDR3 reads TGTGCCAGCAGCCTTCGGACGGGAGACACTGAAGCTTTCTTT. This chain uses TRBV7-3 with TRBJ1-1, with D unresolved. CDR1 and CDR2 from the germline V gene are SGHTA and FQGTGA. This CDR3 contains 14 residues. V was pared by 5 bases and J by 3 bases, with 13 bases between.

The chain employs TRBV4-2 and TRBJ1-6; TRBD1 is a possible D gene (5 bases). The CDR3 has 15 residues. Germline loops: CDR1 LGHNA, CDR2 YNFKEQ. V dropped 4 bases and J dropped 8 bases, with 15 bases sitting between them. CDR3 sequence: CASSLGDGDDSPLHF. The CDR3 DNA follows: TGTGCCAGCAGCCTAGGGGATGGTGATGATTCACCCCTCCACTTT.

The chain links TRBV7-2 to TRBJ1-2; possible D gene TRBD1, 5 bases. The CDR3 is made up of 15 amino acids. Germline values: CDR1 SGHTA, CDR2 FQGNSA. The V end was cut by 4 bases, the J end by 4 bases, with 16 bases between. CDR3 sequence (DNA): TGTGCCAGCAGCTCGGCGGGGGAACCCATCTATGGCTACACCTTC. Encoded protein: CASSSAGEPIYGYTF.

In this sample, this clone turned up a few times. The CDR3 sequence is CASRGGLDTYNSPLHF. The CDR3 region has the DNA TGTGCCAGCAGGGGCGGATTGGACACCTATAATTCACCCCTCCACTTT. The chain joins TRBV19 to TRBJ1-6, with TRBD1 as a possible D gene (6 bases). Between the trimmed V and J ends, which lost 9 bases and 2 bases, there was a span of 17 bases. Germline loops: CDR1 LNHDA, CDR2 SQIVND (reference sequence). This CDR3 has 16 amino acids.

The V and J genes are TRBV4-3 and TRBJ1-2; D remains ambiguous. The CDR3 contains 15 residues. CDR1 is LGHNA and CDR2 is YSLEER in the germline V gene. V lost 1 base to trimming and J lost 6 bases, with 15 bases between them. Here the CDR3 DNA reads TGCGCCAGCAGCCAAGGCGGAGGGCGAAGCGATGGCTACACCTTC. Encoded protein: CASSQGGGRSDGYTF.

Comments on this clone: The germline gene is not matched at one end of the junction; a read error may be the cause. CDR3: CASSYEGGSFEQYF. CDR3 nucleotides: TGTGCCAGCAGTTATGAAGGGGGATCCTTCGAGCAGTACTTC. The chain joins TRBV6-5 to TRBJ2-7; maybe TRBD1 (6 bases). There are 14 residues in the CDR3. Germline CDR1 MNHEY, CDR2 SVGAGI.

The rearrangement links TRBV28 to TRBJ1-1; the D gene is possibly TRBD1 (5 bases). The ends were cut back, 6 bases at V and 1 base at J, with 9 bases in the middle. This CDR3 has 13 amino acids. Germline V gene lookup returns CDR1 MDHEN and CDR2 SYDVKM. CDR3 residues: CASSPTGNTEAFF. In nucleotides, the CDR3 is TGTGCCAGCAGCCCAACAGGGAACACTGAAGCTTTCTTT.

This rearrangement joins TRBV7-4 to TRBJ2-7; TRBD1 agrees at 7 bases. The CDR3 length is 14 residues. Trimming removed 1 base from V and 4 bases from J; junction bases left unmatched: 4. Germline V gives CDR1 SGHVT, CDR2 SQSDAQ. The DNA of the CDR3 is TGTGCCAGCAGCTTAGTGGGCAGGGGGTACGAGCAGTACTTC. Translated, it gives CASSLVGRGYEQYF.

This clone has just one count. V usage is TRBV28 and J usage is TRBJ2-7; weak D call: TRBD2 (6 bases). Looked up from germline, CDR1 is MDHEN and CDR2 is SYDVKM. With 6 bases removed from V and 1 base from J, the gap between germline ends came to 13 bases. The CDR3 consists of 14 residues. The CDR3 DNA follows: TGTGCCAGCAGCCTTCGACTAGGATCCTACGAGCAGTACTTC. This codes for CASSLRLGSYEQYF. The complete variable domain, with remaining parts taken from reference TRBV28 and TRBJ2-7, reads DVKVTQSSRYLVKRTGEKVFLECVQDMDHENMFWYRQDPGLGLRLIYFSYDVKMKEKGDIPEGYSVSREKKERFSLILESASTNQTSMYLCASSLRLGSYEQYFGPGTRLTVT.

The rearrangement joins TRBV6-6 to TRBJ2-7; D unclear. This CDR3 comprises 13 residues. CDR1 MNHNY and CDR2 SVGAGI come from the germline V gene (reference sequence). V was clipped by 4 bases and J by 0 bases, with 7 bases between them. The CDR3 reads CASSSLTSYEQYF. The CDR3 DNA follows: TGTGCCAGCAGTTCTCTAACCTCCTACGAGCAGTACTTC.

This chain joins TRBV10-3 and TRBJ1-2; 7 bases are shared with TRBD1. Germline CDR1 is ENHRY and CDR2 is SYGVKD. V was pared by 3 bases and J by 7 bases, with 5 bases of the junction left unmatched. The CDR3 is 13 amino acids. The CDR3 sequence is CAISDMTGSGYTF. The CDR3 DNA reads as TGTGCCATCAGTGACATGACAGGGTCTGGCTACACCTTC.

V gene TRBV5-7 combines with J gene TRBJ2-3; weak D call: TRBD2 (7 bases). TRBV5-7 is reported as an ORF; its role is uncertain. CDR3 length: 16 residues. The V and J ends lost 6 bases and 2 bases respectively, with 19 bases between them. The CDR3 protein is CASIGSGGAVTDTQYF. The CDR3 coding sequence is TGTGCCAGCATCGGTTCTGGGGGGGCAGTCACAGATACGCAGTATTTT.

The J gene is TRBJ2-7, the V gene TRBV5-4; 7 positions match TRBD1. Germline lookup yields CDR1 SGHNT and CDR2 YYREEE (reference sequence). The CDR3 length is 15 residues. Trimming took 5 bases from V and 1 from J; bases not matched to a gene: 9. The CDR3 nucleotides are TGTGCCAGCAGTTCGGGACAGTCCGGTTCCTACGAGCAGTACTTC. Protein: CASSSGQSGSYEQYF. The variable domain in full, completed from reference TRBV5-4 and TRBJ2-7, reads ETGVTQSPTHLIKTRGQQVTLRCSSQSGHNTVSWYQQALGQGPQFIFQYYREEENGRGNFPPRFSGLQFPNYSSELNVNALELDDSALYLCASSSGQSGSYEQYFGPGTRLTVT.

The chain combines TRBV4-1 with TRBJ1-2, with D possibly being TRBD1 (6 bases). Germline V lookup: CDR1 MGHRA, CDR2 YSYEKL. Trimming removed 1 base from V and 8 bases from J, with 20 bases in between. The CDR3 runs 16 residues. The CDR3 sequence: CASSQAGTTLGGGYTF. DNA of the CDR3: TGCGCCAGCAGCCAAGCTGGGACAACACTAGGTGGGGGCTACACCTTC.